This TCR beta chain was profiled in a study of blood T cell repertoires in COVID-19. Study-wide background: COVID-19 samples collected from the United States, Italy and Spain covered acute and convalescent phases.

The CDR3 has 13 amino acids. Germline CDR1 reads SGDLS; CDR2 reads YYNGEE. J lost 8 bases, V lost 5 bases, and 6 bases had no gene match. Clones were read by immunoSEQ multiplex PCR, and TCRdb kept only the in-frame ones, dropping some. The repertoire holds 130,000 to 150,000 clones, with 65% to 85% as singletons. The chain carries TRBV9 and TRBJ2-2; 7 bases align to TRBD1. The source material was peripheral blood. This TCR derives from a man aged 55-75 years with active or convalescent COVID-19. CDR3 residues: CASSLTGVGELFF. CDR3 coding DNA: TGTGCCAGCAGTTTAACAGGGGTGGGGGAGCTGTTTTTT.